A single sample is the source of the 21 T cell receptor beta chains below, sequenced in a study of cytomegalovirus exposure and HLA in healthy donors. Primers: 60 Vbeta forward and 13 Jbeta reverse. Generated by immunoSEQ multiplex PCR, the TCRdb table keeps only in-frame clones and is missing some. Among about 130,000 clones listed, 77% were seen once. Sequences were obtained from PBMCs. Receptors were obtained from a male donor in good health and CMV-seronegative.

The chain employs TRBV5-6 and TRBJ1-1; 7 bases are a match to TRBD1. Germline values: CDR1 SGHDT, CDR2 YYEEEE. V lost 1 base, J lost 3 bases, and 3 bases stayed unmatched. The length of the CDR3 is 14 residues. CDR3 in amino acids: CASSLSGQHTEAFF. The CDR3 DNA sequence: TGTGCCAGCAGCTTGTCGGGACAGCACACTGAAGCTTTCTTT.

This chain connects TRBV4-3 to TRBJ1-2; 7 bases align to TRBD1. The CDR3 extends over 15 amino acids. Germline V gene lookup returns CDR1 LGHNA and CDR2 YSLEER. V dropped 0 bases and J dropped 8; count of bases not matched to a gene: 9. CDR3 loop: CASSQEEGAPWGYTF. The DNA of the CDR3 is TGCGCCAGCAGCCAAGAGGAGGGGGCTCCTTGGGGCTACACCTTC.

This chain links TRBV18 with TRBJ1-3; TRBD1 aligns across 8 bases. The CDR3 is 17 amino acids. Germline loops: CDR1 KGHSH, CDR2 LQKENI. J lost 0 bases, V lost 6 bases, and 10 bases had no gene match. CDR3 sequence (DNA): TGTGCCAGCTCCCCCCTCCCGGACAGGGTCTCTGGAAACACCATATATTTT. Protein product: CASSPLPDRVSGNTIYF.

This chain uses TRBV7-6 with TRBJ2-5, with 7 bases that match TRBD1. TRBJ2-7 explains the end of the DNA better; the J call may be wrong. Per the germline V gene, CDR1 is SGHVS and CDR2 is FNYEAQ. This CDR3 is 15 amino acids long. This CDR3 reads CASSSTEDRFYEQYF. CDR3 nucleotide sequence: TGTGCCAGCAGCTCGACTGAGGACAGGTTCTACGAGCAGTACTTC.

This chain links TRBV9 with TRBJ2-1; 13 bases fit TRBD2. With 0 bases clipped from V and 7 bases from J, the junction kept 13 bases outside the gene matches. The germline gives CDR1 SGDLS, CDR2 YYNGEE. There are 19 residues in the CDR3. The CDR3 sequence is CASSVETPRTSGRKNEQFF. For the CDR3, the DNA is TGTGCCAGCAGCGTAGAAACGCCTCGGACTAGCGGGAGAAAGAATGAGCAGTTCTTC. Full variable domain (remainder filled in from reference TRBV9 and TRBJ2-1): DSGVTQTPKHLITATGQRVTLRCSPRSGDLSVYWYQQSLDQGLQFLIQYYNGEERAKGNILERFSAQQFPDLHSELNLSSLELGDSALYFCASSVETPRTSGRKNEQFFGPGTRLTVL.

The gene calls are TRBV6-6 and TRBJ1-5; possibly TRBD1 for D (6 bases). V lost 7 bases to trimming and J lost 9 bases, with 19 bases between them. The CDR3 loop spans 14 amino acids. CDR1 MNHNY and CDR2 SVGAGI come from the germline V gene (reference sequence). The CDR3 region has the DNA TGTGCCAGCACAAAGTCAGGGGAGCATTGGCCCCAGCATTTT. This codes for CASTKSGEHWPQHF.

The chain uses TRBV5-6 and TRBJ2-4; tentative D call: TRBD2 (6 bases). With 10 bases removed from V and 3 bases from J, the gap between germline ends came to 17 bases. Germline CDR1 SGHDT, CDR2 YYEEEE. This CDR3 is 14 amino acids long. The CDR3 DNA is TGTGCCTCCCAGAGGACGGGGGTCAAAAACATTCAGTACTTC. Translating gives CASQRTGVKNIQYF.

The rearrangement uses TRBV5-6 and TRBJ1-5; 8 positions agree with TRBD1. The germline gives CDR1 SGHDT, CDR2 YYEEEE. CDR3 length: 15 amino acids. Germline trimming cut 4 bases from V and 5 bases from J; bases unmatched to any gene: 8. The DNA of the CDR3 is TGTGCCAGCAGCCTGTTAGGACAGGGCCATCAGCCCCAGCATTTT. Its protein product is CASSLLGQGHQPQHF.

This rearrangement joins TRBV19 to TRBJ1-1; 9 bases agree with TRBD1. Unmatched junction bases numbered 21, after V lost 7 bases and J lost 6 bases. From germline, CDR1 is LNHDA and CDR2 SQIVND (reference sequence). This CDR3 comprises 18 residues. The CDR3 is CASIGTGKSGGSFAEAFF. The CDR3 DNA reads TGTGCCAGTATTGGGACAGGGAAGTCGGGGGGGAGTTTCGCTGAAGCTTTCTTT.

This sequence joins TRBV30 and TRBJ2-1; D is ambiguous. V was trimmed by 3 bases and J by 4 bases, leaving 10 bases between them. CDR1 is GTSNPN, CDR2 SVGIG, per germline (reference sequence). The CDR3 runs 13 residues. CDR3 DNA: TGTGCCTGGAGCTCGGCCGGGTACAATGAGCAGTTCTTC. Translated: CAWSSAGYNEQFF.

This clone was seen just once. The chain recombines TRBV21-1 with TRBJ2-5; TRBD1 is the table's D call, not checked against the DNA. TRBV21-1 is given as a pseudogene. The CDR3 is 16 amino acids. The CDR3 loop reads CASSKARRGEKETQYF. The CDR3 DNA is TGTGCCAGCAGCAAAGCGCGCAGGGGAGAAAAGGAGACCCAGTACTTC.

J is TRBJ2-1 and V is TRBV9; TRBD2 agrees at 12 bases. Germline V gene sequence: CDR1 SGDLS, CDR2 YYNGEE. The V segment lost 0 bases and the J segment 6 bases; nucleotides outside the gene matches: 7. There are 17 residues in the CDR3. CDR3 in amino acids: CASSVDVTSGGSNEQFF. CDR3 nucleotide sequence: TGTGCCAGCAGCGTAGACGTGACTAGCGGGGGTTCCAATGAGCAGTTCTTC.

In its sample, this clone was seen once. The genes are TRBV13 and TRBJ2-7, with a possible D match to TRBD1 (6 bases). V lost 3 bases and J 6 bases, leaving 18 bases between the germline ends. Germline-derived CDR1 and CDR2 are PRHDT and FYEKMQ (reference sequence). The CDR3 length is 15 residues. CDR3 sequence: CASSLGRGFIREQYF. The CDR3 DNA is TGTGCCAGCAGCTTGGGTAGGGGGTTTATTCGCGAGCAGTACTTC.

The J gene is TRBJ1-2, the V gene TRBV27, with TRBD1 identical over 9 bases. The CDR3 contains 14 residues. The germline CDR1 and CDR2 sequences are MNHEY and SMNVEV (reference sequence). The ends lost 5 bases at V and 6 bases at J; junction bases unmatched: 7. DNA of the CDR3: TGTGCCAGCAGTAGGACAGGGGTGTACAATGGCTACACCTTC. Translating gives CASSRTGVYNGYTF.

The rearrangement links TRBV6-5 to TRBJ2-7; TRBD1 agrees at 8 bases. Germline CDR1 is MNHEY and CDR2 is SVGAGI. The CDR3 is made up of 14 amino acids. The junction had 7 bases not matched to a gene; V was cut back by 6 bases and J by 3 bases. CDR3 amino acids: CASSSGTGLYEQYF. The CDR3 coding sequence is TGTGCCAGCAGCTCCGGGACAGGTCTCTACGAGCAGTACTTC.

The rearrangement links TRBV5-1 to TRBJ2-7, with 7 bases aligning to TRBD1. CDR1 SGHRS and CDR2 YFSETQ come from the germline V gene. V trimming: 4 bases; J trimming: 4 bases; junction bases outside the gene matches: 2. This CDR3 has 12 residues. CDR3 bases: TGCGCCAGCAGCCTACAGGGGTACGAGCAGTACTTC. Translation gives CASSLQGYEQYF.

The chain carries TRBV7-8 and TRBJ2-7; TRBD1 is a possible D gene (6 bases). V was clipped by 5 bases and J by 7 bases, with 12 bases between them. Germline CDR1 SGHVS, CDR2 FQNEAQ. The CDR3 is 12 residues long. The CDR3 spells CASSAYRDEQYF. The CDR3, as DNA: TGTGCCAGCAGCGCATACAGGGATGAGCAGTACTTC.

V is TRBV7-9 and J is TRBJ2-1, with TRBD2 as a possible D gene (5 bases). The CDR3 covers 17 residues. CDR1 SEHNR and CDR2 FQNEAQ come from the germline V gene (reference sequence). The V end lost 0 bases, the J end lost 7 bases, and 19 bases lay between the germline ends. This chain's CDR3 is CASSLALALSLGNEQFF. The CDR3, as DNA: TGTGCCAGCAGCTTAGCCCTAGCTCTCTCCCTGGGGAATGAGCAGTTCTTC.

The chain is built from TRBV2 and TRBJ1-1, with D uncertain. Trimming stripped 6 bases from V and 1 base from J, with 15 bases between. Germline loops: CDR1 SNHLY, CDR2 FYNNEI. The CDR3 is 15 residues long. The CDR3, as DNA: TGTGCCAGCAGGGGCACCCTTATGGGGAACACTGAAGCTTTCTTT. The encoded protein is CASRGTLMGNTEAFF.

This clone was seen a single time. The chain links TRBV5-1 to TRBJ2-3, with 8 bases that match TRBD2. After removal of 9 bases from V and 4 bases from J, the junction contained 19 bases not matched to a gene. The CDR3 covers 17 residues. Germline V gene sequence: CDR1 SGHRS, CDR2 YFSETQ. CDR3 residues: CATRNGMGGRSADTQYF. For the CDR3, the DNA is TGCGCCACTCGAAACGGTATGGGCGGGAGGAGCGCAGATACGCAGTATTTT. Looking up the rest from reference TRBV5-1 and TRBJ2-3 gives the full variable domain: KAGVTQTPRYLIKTRGQQVTLSCSPISGHRSVSWYQQTPGQGLQFLFEYFSETQRNKGNFPGRFSGRQFSNSRSEMNVSTLELGDSALYLCATRNGMGGRSADTQYFGPGTRLTVL.

As to this clone: The junction departs from the called germline gene at one end, perhaps through a read error. The V and J genes are TRBV28 and TRBJ2-4, with D maybe TRBD1 (5 bases). Germline V lookup: CDR1 MDHEN, CDR2 SYDVKM. This CDR3 contains 14 residues. The CDR3 bases are TGTGCCAGCAGTACCCGACAGTACAAAAACAGTCAGTACTTC. This gives the protein CASSTRQYKNSQYF.